A single sample is the source of the 10 T cell receptor beta chains below, sequenced in a study of T cell responses to AZD1222 COVID-19 vaccine. Clones were sequenced by immunoSEQ multiplex PCR, and TCRdb holds only the in-frame ones, with some missing. Seen here are some 200,000 clones, just over 90% observed once, and the top ten hold about 1%. The material sequenced was peripheral blood, taken on day 0 of MenACWY control vaccination. These TCRs come from an adult in good health.

CDR3 amino acids: CASSPLRGGSSYNSPLHF. DNA for the CDR3: TGTGCCAGCTCACCATTGAGAGGGGGGAGCTCCTATAATTCACCCCTCCACTTT. The chain links TRBV18 to TRBJ1-6; a weak D match, TRBD1 (6 bases). The CDR3 runs 18 residues. The germline gives CDR1 KGHSH, CDR2 LQKENI. Trimming pared 2 bases from V and 0 bases from J, leaving 14 bases between.

V is TRBV7-9 and J is TRBJ1-2; D is uncertain. Germline loops: CDR1 SEHNR, CDR2 FQNEAQ (reference sequence). The V and J ends lost 2 bases and 8 bases respectively, with 18 bases between them. The CDR3 runs to 15 residues. The CDR3 loop reads CASSLTGREHGGYTF. The CDR3 nucleotides read TGTGCCAGCAGCTTAACGGGCCGGGAGCATGGGGGCTACACCTTC.

The V and J genes are TRBV7-6 and TRBJ2-5; weak D call: TRBD1 (5 bases). Germline V gives CDR1 SGHVS, CDR2 FNYEAQ. Trimming removed 5 bases from V and 2 bases from J, with 9 bases in between. This CDR3 has 13 amino acids. The DNA for the CDR3 is TGTGCCAGCAGCACAGGCTTTCAAGAGACCCAGTACTTC. Translating it yields CASSTGFQETQYF.

The chain couples TRBV4-1 to TRBJ1-5; D remains unclear. CDR3 length equals 14 residues. V lost 2 bases and J 3 bases, leaving 8 bases between the germline ends. Germline CDR1 and CDR2: MGHRA and YSYEKL. The DNA for the CDR3 is TGCGCCAGCAGCCAACCATGGGACAATCAGCCCCAGCATTTT. This sequence encodes CASSQPWDNQPQHF.

The gene calls are TRBV4-2 and TRBJ2-3, with D maybe TRBD1 (6 bases). CDR3 length equals 16 residues. V shed 4 bases and J shed 2 bases, with 16 bases lying between them. The germline V gene has CDR1 LGHNA and CDR2 YNFKEQ. The CDR3 DNA is TGTGCCAGCAGCCTCGCTCAGGGGCTAGACACAGATACGCAGTATTTT. This gives the protein CASSLAQGLDTDTQYF.

The CDR3: CASSLGTAYEQYF. The CDR3 DNA follows: TGTGCCAGCAGTTTGGGGACAGCCTACGAGCAGTACTTC. V gene TRBV27 combines with J gene TRBJ2-7; 7 nucleotides match TRBD1. CDR1 and CDR2 from the germline V gene are MNHEY and SMNVEV (reference sequence). V trimming: 3 bases; J trimming: 2 bases; junction bases outside the gene matches: 1. The CDR3 has 13 amino acids.

This clone was counted only a few times. The rearrangement uses TRBV5-1 and TRBJ2-7, with unresolved D. Germline loops: CDR1 SGHRS, CDR2 YFSETQ. V lost 4 bases and J lost 0, with 14 bases in between. There are 15 residues in the CDR3. The CDR3 bases are TGCGCCAGCAGCCCCGGTCTAGGGTTCTCCTACGAGCAGTACTTC. Its protein is CASSPGLGFSYEQYF.

The rearrangement joins TRBV19 to TRBJ1-6, with 7 bases lining up with TRBD1. Per germline, CDR1 LNHDA and CDR2 SQIVND (reference sequence). The CDR3 sequence is 16 residues long. Trimming cost V 4 bases and J 8 bases; bases outside gene matches: 11. In DNA form, the CDR3 reads TGTGCCAGTAGTAATTCAGGGGGGCAAACGTATTCACCCCTCCACTTT. Translated, it gives CASSNSGGQTYSPLHF.

This clone has just one count. The chain employs TRBV3-1 (or the pseudogene TRBV3-2) and TRBJ2-1, with 9 nucleotides matching TRBD1. The V and J ends lost 4 bases and 3 bases, in that order; junction bases with no gene match: 4. CDR1 is LGHDT and CDR2 is YNNKEL in the germline V gene (reference sequence). The CDR3 loop spans 15 amino acids. CDR3 residues: CASSPPGQGYNEQFF. The CDR3 DNA sequence: TGTGCCAGCAGCCCCCCGGGACAGGGCTACAATGAGCAGTTCTTC.

The chain couples TRBV10-3 to TRBJ1-1, with 7 bases that match TRBD1. This CDR3 comprises 13 residues. Per germline, CDR1 ENHRY and CDR2 SYGVKD. The J segment lost 8 bases and the V segment lost 3 bases, leaving 6 bases of the junction unmatched. Here the CDR3 DNA reads TGTGCCATCAGTGATTTCGACAGGGTAGAAGCTTTCTTT. Its protein product is CAISDFDRVEAFF.